Listed here is a single T cell receptor (beta chain). Its cognate antigen is unknown. The CDR3 totals 17 residues. The germline CDR1 and CDR2 sequences are SGHTA and FQGNSA. The trim removed 5 bases at V and 8 bases at J, leaving 11 bases unmatched. The data are from a study of cytomegalovirus exposure and HLA in healthy donors. Study-level information: Previous work identified 90 million to 130 million unique TCR beta sequences from approximately 190 million T cells. General study results and limits: 16,951 TCR beta sequences were associated with HLA alleles at 0.05 false discovery rate in a later analysis. Per a prior analysis, the majority of TCR beta V segments were productive roughly 90% or roughly 30% of the time.

Researchers ran the PCR with 60 Vbeta and 13 Jbeta primers. The repertoire was sequenced with immunoSEQ multiplex PCR; TCRdb's copy has only in-frame clones and lacks some. The sample includes roughly 180,000 clones, about four fifths of them seen just once. Sequences were obtained from PBMCs. J is TRBJ2-3 and V is TRBV7-2; TRBD2 agrees at 15 bases. The TCR originated in a male donor in good health and CMV-seronegative. CDR3 region: CASSATALGLAGGTQYF. CDR3 sequence (DNA): TGTGCCAGCAGCGCTACAGCCCTGGGACTAGCGGGGGGTACGCAGTATTTT.